The count of the clone carrying this TCR beta chain is one. The sample comes from a study of T cell responses to AZD1222 COVID-19 vaccine. Libraries were prepared by immunoSEQ multiplex PCR; TCRdb keeps only in-frame clonotypes and omits some of them. The sample includes some 150,000 clones, 90% of them seen just once. Specimen: peripheral blood, collected on day 0 of AZD1222 vaccination. This clonotype was obtained from an adult in good health.

Here the CDR3 DNA reads TGTGCCAGTACCCCGGGACAGATTTTGAACACTGAAGCTTTCTTT. This sequence encodes CASTPGQILNTEAFF. The chain recombines TRBV19 with TRBJ1-1; 7 bases are shared with TRBD1. This CDR3 is 15 amino acids long. The J segment lost 0 bases and the V segment lost 7 bases, leaving 8 bases of the junction unmatched. CDR1 LNHDA and CDR2 SQIVND come from the germline V gene (reference sequence).